The 13 T cell receptor beta chains listed next were all sequenced from one sample in a study of beta chain features in type 1 diabetes. Sequenced material consisted of expressed TCRB transcripts (all of the isolated RNA was reverse transcribed). Produced via immunoSEQ multiplex PCR; TCRdb's table is partial and in-frame only. The sample records about 220,000 clones, 9.5% to 13% being singletons. The sequenced material came from central memory CD4+ T cells from blood. These receptor sequences come from a man aged 18 to 29 in good health.

This clone was detected only a few times. The chain couples TRBV7-8 to TRBJ2-7; D might be TRBD1 or TRBD2, each matching 5 bases. This CDR3 is 15 amino acids long. V shed 4 bases and J shed 2 bases, with 15 bases lying between them. Germline assignment: CDR1 SGHVS and CDR2 FQNEAQ. The CDR3 DNA reads TGTGCCAGCAGCTCCCGGGGCAGGCAACCCTACGAGCAGTACTTC. Amino acids: CASSSRGRQPYEQYF.

V is TRBV5-5 and J is TRBJ2-3; D perhaps matches TRBD1 (6 bases). V was cut by 5 bases and J by 4 bases, with 11 bases left in between. Germline V lookup: CDR1 SGHKS, CDR2 YYEKEE (reference sequence). The CDR3 covers 13 residues. As DNA, the CDR3 is TGTGCCAGCAGTTTGCAGGGGTCAGATACGCAGTATTTT. Its protein product is CASSLQGSDTQYF.

This clone appeared a few times. V gene TRBV4-1 combines with J gene TRBJ1-2; TRBD1 is a possible D gene (6 bases). The CDR3 is 15 residues long. Between the trimmed V and J ends, which lost 4 bases and 3 bases, there was a span of 15 bases. Germline V lookup: CDR1 MGHRA, CDR2 YSYEKL. Here the CDR3 DNA reads TGCGCCAGCAGCCCTTTGAACAGGGCTGACTATGGCTACACCTTC. Encoded protein: CASSPLNRADYGYTF.

In this sample, this clone turned up a few times. The chain couples TRBV7-2 to TRBJ2-5; no definite D call. V lost 2 bases, J lost 5 bases, and 3 bases lay in between. CDR3 length: 11 amino acids. Germline V gene lookup returns CDR1 SGHTA and CDR2 FQGNSA. The CDR3 region is CASSLYETQYF. CDR3 nucleotides: TGTGCCAGCAGCTTATACGAGACCCAGTACTTC.

Points on this clone: One junction end disagrees with the germline gene, perhaps due to a read error. This chain connects TRBV7-7 to TRBJ2-5, with D perhaps TRBD1 (6 bases). CDR1 SSHAT and CDR2 FNYEAQ come from the germline V gene (reference sequence). The CDR3 contains 14 residues. The CDR3 reads CASSPRPTGETQYF. For the CDR3, the DNA is TGTGCTAGCAGCCCCCGGCCCACAGGGGAGACCCAGTACTTC.

The chain is built from TRBV4-1 and TRBJ2-7, with 15 bases fitting TRBD2. The J segment lost 1 base and the V segment lost 4 bases, leaving 5 bases of the junction unmatched. Germline CDR1 MGHRA, CDR2 YSYEKL. The CDR3 runs 17 residues. The CDR3 bases are TGCGCCAGCAGCCGAGGACTAGCGGGAGGGGTTTCCTACGAGCAGTACTTC. Residues: CASSRGLAGGVSYEQYF.

This clone was seen only a few times. One junction end disagrees with the germline gene, perhaps due to a read error. The chain combines TRBV10-3 with TRBJ2-1; 10 bases line up with TRBD2. This CDR3 region has 15 residues. Germline V gene lookup returns CDR1 ENHRY and CDR2 SYGVKD. CDR3 nucleotide sequence: TGTGCCAGCAGTGAAGGGCTAGCGGGAGTCAGCTTTGGGTTCTTC. Its translation is CASSEGLAGVSFGFF.

This clone was observed at least ten times. This chain uses TRBV23-1 with TRBJ1-5; no clear D gene. TRBV23-1 has ORF status, its function being uncertain. CDR3 size: 13 residues. Trimming cost V 3 bases and J 4 bases, with 7 bases left between them. The CDR3 is CASSHGPNQPQHF. Written as DNA, the CDR3 is TGCGCCAGCAGTCACGGGCCGAATCAGCCCCAGCATTTT.

This clone showed up many times. The chain links TRBV5-4 to TRBJ2-7, with D unclear. The germline CDR1 and CDR2 sequences are SGHNT and YYREEE (reference sequence). The CDR3 totals 15 residues. The V end lost 5 bases, the J end lost 1 base, and 16 bases lay between the germline ends. CDR3 nucleotides: TGTGCCAGCAGTCGGAGTCTGGGCAGGTCCTACGAGCAGTACTTC. The encoded protein is CASSRSLGRSYEQYF.

This clone was picked up a small number of times. The V and J genes are TRBV7-9 and TRBJ1-2; a weak D match, TRBD1 (6 bases). Germline CDR1 and CDR2: SEHNR and FQNEAQ (reference sequence). The CDR3 runs to 13 residues. V shed 7 bases and J shed 8 bases, with 17 bases lying between them. The CDR3 sequence is CASTLGTPGGYTF. CDR3 in DNA: TGTGCCAGCACTCTCGGGACACCCGGCGGCTACACCTTC.

Many counts were recorded for this clone. V usage is TRBV7-9 and J usage is TRBJ2-1; D unresolved. V shed 5 bases and J shed 5 bases, with 4 bases lying between them. CDR3 size: 11 residues. From germline, CDR1 is SEHNR and CDR2 FQNEAQ (reference sequence). The CDR3 loop is CASSTDNEQFF. In nucleotides, the CDR3 is TGTGCCAGCAGCACAGACAATGAGCAGTTCTTC. The full variable domain, completed using reference TRBV7-9 and TRBJ2-1, is DTGVSQNPRHKITKRGQNVTFRCDPISEHNRLYWYRQTLGQGPEFLTYFQNEAQLEKSRLLSDRFSAERPKGSFSTLEIQRTEQGDSAMYLCASSTDNEQFFGPGTRLTVL.

The chain links TRBV29-1 to TRBJ2-1; D may be TRBD2 (6 bases). The CDR3 spans 14 residues. Between the trimmed V and J ends, which lost 4 bases and 6 bases, there was a span of 16 bases. Germline assignment: CDR1 SQVTM and CDR2 ANQGSEA. CDR3: CSVVGGNGFNEQFF. The CDR3 coding sequence is TGCAGCGTTGTAGGCGGGAACGGGTTCAATGAGCAGTTCTTC.

This clone was seen more than once but under ten times. The V call is TRBV27, the J call TRBJ1-4; unclear D gene. In germline, CDR1 is MNHEY, CDR2 SMNVEV (reference sequence). V dropped 9 bases and J dropped 5 bases, with 16 bases sitting between them. The CDR3 totals 14 residues. The CDR3, as DNA: TGTGCCAGTAGTAAGATGGATTCCAATGAAAAACTGTTTTTT. Amino acids: CASSKMDSNEKLFF.